This T cell receptor beta chain originates from a study of graft-versus-host responses after intestinal transplantation. Study-level information: The transplants performed in recipients were multivisceral, liver-intestinal, or isolated intestinal.

Germline CDR1 MNHEY, CDR2 SVGAGI. J was trimmed by 5 bases and V by 6 bases; bases with no gene match: 5. The CDR3 spans 15 residues. Profiling relied on immunoSEQ multiplex PCR, and the TCRdb table lists in-frame clones only, not all of them. The sample lists 77,000 or so clones, around 92% occurring once. Findings and limits, study-wide: Individuals who had graft-donor T cell macrochimerism had allografts that showed high graft-versus-host to host-versus-graft clonal ratios. GvH clones appeared in recipient marrow, some first in ileum or blood. The highest levels of circulating GvH clones went along with early declines in HvG clones after transplant.

Points on this clone: Antigen specificity is unknown.

The sequence was collected from a human patient who received an intestinal transplant, so some T cells may come from the graft donor. The J gene is TRBJ2-5, the V gene TRBV6-5, with 14 bases aligning to TRBD2. The specimen comprised PBMCs, sampled 98 days after intestinal transplantation. The DNA for the CDR3 is TGTGCCAGCAGGCCGACTAGCGGGGGGGCGGAGACCCAGTACTTC. It translates to CASRPTSGGAETQYF.